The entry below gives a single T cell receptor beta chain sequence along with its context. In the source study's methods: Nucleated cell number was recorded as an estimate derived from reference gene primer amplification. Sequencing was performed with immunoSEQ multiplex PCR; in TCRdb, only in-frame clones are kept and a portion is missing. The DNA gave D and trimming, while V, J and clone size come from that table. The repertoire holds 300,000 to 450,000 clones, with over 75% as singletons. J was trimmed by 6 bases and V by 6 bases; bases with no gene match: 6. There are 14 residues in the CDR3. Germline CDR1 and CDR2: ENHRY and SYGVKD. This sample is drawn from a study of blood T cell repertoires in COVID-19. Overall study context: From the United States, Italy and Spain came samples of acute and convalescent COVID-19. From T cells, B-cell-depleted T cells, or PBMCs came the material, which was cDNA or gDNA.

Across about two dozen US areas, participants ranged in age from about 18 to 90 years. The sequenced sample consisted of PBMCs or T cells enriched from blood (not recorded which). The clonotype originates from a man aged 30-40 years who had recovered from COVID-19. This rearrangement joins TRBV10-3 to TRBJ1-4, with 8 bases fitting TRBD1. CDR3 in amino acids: CAISGTGRDEKLFF. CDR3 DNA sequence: TGTGCCATCAGCGGGACAGGTCGGGATGAAAAACTGTTTTTT.